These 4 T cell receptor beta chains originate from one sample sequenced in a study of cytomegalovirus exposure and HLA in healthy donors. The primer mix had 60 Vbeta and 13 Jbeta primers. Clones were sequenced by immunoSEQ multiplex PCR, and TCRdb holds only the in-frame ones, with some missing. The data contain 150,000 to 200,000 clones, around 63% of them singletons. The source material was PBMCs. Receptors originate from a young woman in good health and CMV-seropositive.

CDR3 sequence reads: CASSKLAGGHNTGELFF. In nucleotides, the CDR3 is TGTGCCAGCAGTAAGTTAGCGGGGGGCCACAACACCGGGGAGCTGTTTTTT. This chain joins TRBV2 and TRBJ2-2; 10 bases map to TRBD2. CDR3 length equals 17 residues. CDR1 and CDR2 (germline): SNHLY, FYNNEI. J gave up 2 bases and V 5 bases, and 8 bases lay outside the gene matches.

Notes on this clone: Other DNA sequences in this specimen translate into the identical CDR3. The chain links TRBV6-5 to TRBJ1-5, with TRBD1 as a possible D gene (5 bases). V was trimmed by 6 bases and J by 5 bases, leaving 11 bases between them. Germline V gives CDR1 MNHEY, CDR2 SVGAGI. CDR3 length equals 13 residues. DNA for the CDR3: TGTGCCAGCAGCCGGCAGGGCGATCAGCCCCAGCATTTT. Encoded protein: CASSRQGDQPQHF.

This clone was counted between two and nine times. The CDR3 sequence: CASRVEVISYEQYF. The CDR3 nucleotides read TGTGCCAGCAGGGTGGAGGTAATCTCCTACGAGCAGTACTTC. The genes are TRBV6-1 and TRBJ2-7; D might be TRBD2 (5 bases). The germline V gene encodes CDR1 MNHNS and CDR2 SASEGT. There are 14 residues in the CDR3. V gave up 6 bases and J gave up 0 bases, with 12 bases separating them.

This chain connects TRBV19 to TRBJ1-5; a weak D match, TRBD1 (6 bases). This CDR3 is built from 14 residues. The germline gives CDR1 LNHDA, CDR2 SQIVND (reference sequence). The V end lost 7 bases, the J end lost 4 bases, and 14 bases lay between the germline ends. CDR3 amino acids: CASNTGTLNQPQHF. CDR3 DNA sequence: TGTGCCAGTAACACCGGGACACTGAATCAGCCCCAGCATTTT.